These 31 T cell receptor beta chains were sequenced from one sample in a study of early T cells in non-severe SARS-CoV-2 infection. Using its own MiXCR run on the 5' RACE reads, TCRdb lists one record per CDR3 protein. This sample has 74,000 or so distinct CDR3 sequences, with more than 10% found just once. Sequencing input: whole blood. The receptors shown here come from an adult who was a healthcare worker with PCR-confirmed SARS-CoV-2 infection or an uninfected control (not recorded which).

This chain links TRBV29-1 with TRBJ1-2; D remains unclear. V was cut by 5 bases and J by 6 bases, with 7 bases left in between. Germline CDR1 and CDR2: SQVTM and ANQGSEA. The CDR3 runs 10 residues. In DNA form, the CDR3 reads TGCAGCGTTTGGGGAGATGGCTACACCTTC. Amino acids: CSVWGDGYTF. Full variable domain (remainder filled in from reference TRBV29-1 and TRBJ1-2): SAVISQKPSRDICQRGTSLTIQCQVDSQVTMMFWYRQQPGQSLTLIATANQGSEATYESGFVIDKFPISRPNLTFSTLTVSNMSPEDSSIYLCSVWGDGYTFGSGTRLTVV.

This clonotype was observed at least ten times. This sequence joins TRBV6-2 or TRBV6-3 and TRBJ2-4; D remains ambiguous. Germline-derived CDR1 and CDR2 are MNHEY and SVGEGT. The germline V and J ends were trimmed by 6 bases and 6 bases, with 18 bases remaining between them. The CDR3 sequence is 15 residues long. CDR3 nucleotide sequence: TGTGCCAGCAGAAGAACTCCTGGGGATGGAAACATTCAGTACTTC. Translating gives CASRRTPGDGNIQYF.

This clonotype appeared many times. The chain is built from TRBV5-1 and TRBJ1-6, with D perhaps matching TRBD1 (5 bases). Trimming removed 3 bases from V and 6 bases from J, with 10 bases in between. CDR1 is SGHRS, CDR2 YFSETQ, per germline. The CDR3 spans 14 residues. CDR3 loop: CASSSRQTNSPLHF. CDR3 DNA: TGCGCCAGCAGCTCCCGACAGACTAATTCACCCCTCCACTTT.

This clonotype was counted many times. V is TRBV5-4 and J is TRBJ2-3; TRBD1 aligns across 12 bases. CDR1 is SGHNT, CDR2 YYREEE, per germline (reference sequence). V shed 3 bases and J 8 bases; nucleotides not matched to a gene: 13. The CDR3 extends over 17 amino acids. The CDR3 DNA sequence: TGTGCCAGCAGCTCCAAATCCGGGACAGGGGGCAGGTCTACGCAGTATTTT. Its protein is CASSSKSGTGGRSTQYF.

The CDR3 here is CASRRAGQGFQETQYF. In DNA, the CDR3 is TGTGCCAGCAGGAGGGCAGGACAGGGGTTCCAAGAGACCCAGTACTTC. J is TRBJ2-5 and V is TRBV28; the match to TRBD1 covers 9 bases. Germline V lookup: CDR1 MDHEN, CDR2 SYDVKM. Losses at the gene ends were 6 bases for V and 1 base for J; bases not matched to a gene: 9. CDR3 length: 16 amino acids.

This clonotype was counted a few times. This chain links TRBV25-1 with TRBJ1-4; TRBD1 matches at 9 bases. The V segment lost 1 base and the J segment 6 bases; nucleotides outside the gene matches: 3. Germline CDR1 reads MGHDK; CDR2 reads SYGVNS. CDR3 size: 15 residues. The DNA for the CDR3 is TGTGCCAGCAGTGAATCCGGGACAGGGCATGAAAAACTGTTTTTT. Translation gives CASSESGTGHEKLFF.

As to this clonotype: It is likely a read error, because the conserved phenylalanine at the end of the CDR3 is missing. The CDR3 here is CASSSLYGYTS. CDR3 DNA sequence: TGTGCCAGCAGTTCGCTATATGGCTACACCTCC. The chain couples TRBV9 to TRBJ1-2, with D unclear. The CDR3 is made up of 11 amino acids. Germline V gene sequence: CDR1 SGDLS, CDR2 YYNGEE. The V end was cut by 5 bases, the J end by 5 bases, with 7 bases between.

In regard to this clonotype: Since no conserved phenylalanine or tryptophan closes the CDR3, a read error is the likely cause. The rearrangement links TRBV11-2 to TRBJ2-2, with TRBD2 identical over 8 bases. This CDR3 is built from 15 residues. Trimming cost V 1 base and J 4 bases; bases outside gene matches: 2. CDR1 and CDR2 from the germline V gene are SGHAT and FQNNGV. The CDR3 region is CASSLASGGTGELFL. The CDR3 bases are TGTGCCAGCAGCTTAGCGAGCGGGGGCACCGGGGAGCTGTTTTTA.

This clonotype has ten or more counts. The J gene is TRBJ2-7, the V gene TRBV13; D possibly corresponds to TRBD2 (5 bases). Deletions cut 3 bases from V and 0 bases from J, with 12 bases between. CDR1 PRHDT and CDR2 FYEKMQ come from the germline V gene (reference sequence). The CDR3 covers 15 residues. CDR3 in amino acids: CASSFSATPSYEQYF. CDR3 sequence (DNA): TGTGCCAGCAGCTTTAGCGCGACGCCCTCCTACGAGCAGTACTTC.

This clonotype has at least ten counts. The gene calls are TRBV6-1 and TRBJ1-2; D is uncertain. V gave up 6 bases and J gave up 4 bases, with 12 bases separating them. The CDR3 sequence is 13 residues long. CDR1 and CDR2 from the germline V gene are MNHNS and SASEGT. The DNA of the CDR3 is TGTGCCAGCAGGCTTGACGGATTCTATGGCTACACCTTC. Translated: CASRLDGFYGYTF.

This chain uses TRBV9 with TRBJ2-6, with D unclear. Between the trimmed V and J ends, which lost 6 bases and 0 bases, there was a span of 10 bases. The CDR3 totals 15 residues. Germline lookup yields CDR1 SGDLS and CDR2 YYNGEE. The CDR3 sequence is CASTLSLSGANVLTF. The CDR3 region has the DNA TGTGCCAGCACCCTCTCCCTCTCTGGGGCCAACGTCCTGACTTTC.

There are many counts of this clonotype. This chain joins TRBV19 and TRBJ2-2; D might be TRBD1 (5 bases). The germline V gene has CDR1 LNHDA and CDR2 SQIVND (reference sequence). The CDR3 is 13 amino acids. Trimming took off 7 bases at V and 6 bases at J, with 12 bases between the two ends. In nucleotides, the CDR3 is TGTGCCAGTAAGGGCAGGGCGGCCGGGGAGCTGTTTTTT. The encoded protein is CASKGRAAGELFF.

This clonotype was counted a few times. This chain joins TRBV4-3 and TRBJ1-6; tentatively, D is TRBD1 (5 bases). The germline V gene encodes CDR1 LGHNA and CDR2 YSLEER. The CDR3 loop spans 18 amino acids. V lost 0 bases and J 5 bases, leaving 17 bases between the germline ends. CDR3 bases: TGCGCCAGCAGCCAAGATGCCGGGGGAATTGCAAATAATTCACCCCTCCACTTT. This encodes CASSQDAGGIANNSPLHF.

This clonotype was observed at least ten times. In DNA, the CDR3 is TGTGCCAGCAAAGTTAGCGGGGTGAGCACAGATACGCAGTATTTT. Translation: CASKVSGVSTDTQYF. V is TRBV12-3 or TRBV12-4 and J is TRBJ2-3; 8 bases align to TRBD2. This CDR3 region has 15 residues. With V trimmed by 7 bases and J by 0 bases, 6 bases remained unmatched.

This clonotype was detected many times. This rearrangement joins TRBV5-1 to TRBJ2-7; TRBD2 matches at 11 bases. In germline, CDR1 is SGHRS, CDR2 YFSETQ. The CDR3 contains 15 residues. The V segment lost 4 bases and the J segment 2 bases; nucleotides outside the gene matches: 5. The CDR3 here is CASSHGTSGTYEQYF. DNA of the CDR3: TGCGCCAGCAGCCACGGGACTAGCGGAACCTACGAGCAGTACTTC.

A few counts support this clonotype. V is TRBV20-1 and J is TRBJ1-1, with D maybe TRBD1 (5 bases). The CDR3 loop spans 14 amino acids. The germline V gene encodes CDR1 DFQATT and CDR2 SNEGSKA (reference sequence). Trimming stripped 2 bases from V and 5 bases from J, with 15 bases between. The CDR3 sequence: CSARPSGRETEAFF. Written as DNA, the CDR3 is TGCAGTGCTAGACCCTCAGGGCGGGAGACTGAAGCTTTCTTT.

This clonotype has just a few counts. The rearrangement joins TRBV7-2 to TRBJ1-1; 7 nucleotides align to TRBD1. This CDR3 spans 14 amino acids. Germline values: CDR1 SGHTA, CDR2 FQGNSA. Trimming cost V 2 bases and J 5 bases; bases outside gene matches: 5. The CDR3 spells CASSLLQGSTEAFF. CDR3 sequence (DNA): TGTGCCAGCAGCTTATTACAGGGGAGTACTGAAGCTTTCTTT.

There are many counts of this clonotype. The chain employs TRBV6-5 and TRBJ1-5; weak D call: TRBD1 (5 bases). CDR1 MNHEY and CDR2 SVGAGI come from the germline V gene. V was cut by 0 bases and J by 6 bases, with 12 bases left in between. This CDR3 has 15 amino acids. The CDR3 sequence is CASSYSRQRGQPQHF. DNA of the CDR3: TGTGCCAGCAGTTACTCGAGACAGAGGGGTCAGCCCCAGCATTTT.

In its sample, this clonotype was seen many times. V is TRBV29-1 and J is TRBJ2-5; tentatively, D is TRBD2 (6 bases). CDR3 size: 12 residues. V was shortened by 7 bases and J by 3 bases, with 12 bases between the two germline ends. CDR1 and CDR2 from the germline V gene are SQVTM and ANQGSEA. The CDR3 is CSGVTGEETQYF. In nucleotides, the CDR3 is TGCAGCGGAGTGACGGGGGAAGAGACCCAGTACTTC.

This clonotype was seen more than once but under ten times. V and J are TRBV7-2 and TRBJ2-7, with unresolved D. Trimming removed 5 bases at V and 3 bases at J, with 17 bases between. Looked up from germline, CDR1 is SGHTA and CDR2 is FQGNSA. This CDR3 region has 15 residues. The CDR3 DNA follows: TGTGCCAGCAGCCAGGCGAGCGAACGTATCTACGAGCAGTACTTC. Amino acids: CASSQASERIYEQYF.

In this sample, this clonotype turned up a few times. J is TRBJ2-3 and V is TRBV29-1; maybe TRBD1 (5 bases). CDR3 length: 13 amino acids. The V end was cut by 2 bases, the J end by 6 bases, with 12 bases between. Per the germline V gene, CDR1 is SQVTM and CDR2 is ANQGSEA. This CDR3 is CSVERGHADTQYF. As DNA, the CDR3 is TGCAGCGTTGAAAGGGGTCACGCGGATACGCAGTATTTT.

This clonotype has at least ten counts. The rearrangement uses TRBV7-2 and TRBJ2-3; the D is unclear. CDR3 length equals 13 residues. Per the germline V gene, CDR1 is SGHTA and CDR2 is FQGNSA. V was shortened by 5 bases and J by 2 bases, with 8 bases between the two germline ends. CDR3 in amino acids: CASSLSYTDTQYF. The CDR3, as DNA: TGTGCCAGCAGCCTGTCTTACACAGATACGCAGTATTTT.

There are many counts of this clonotype. The CDR3 region has the DNA TGCAGTGCTAGGGTTGATGGGGTTCGTGGTTCACCCCTCCACTTT. Translating gives CSARVDGVRGSPLHF. V gene TRBV20-1 combines with J gene TRBJ1-6; D is undetermined. Trimming pared 3 bases from V and 9 bases from J, leaving 18 bases between. Looked up from germline, CDR1 is DFQATT and CDR2 is SNEGSKA (reference sequence). This CDR3 has 15 residues.

V gene TRBV29-1 combines with J gene TRBJ2-1; D may be TRBD1 or TRBD2 (5 bases each). From germline, CDR1 is SQVTM and CDR2 ANQGSEA. V lost 7 bases to trimming and J lost 16 bases, with 26 bases between them. This CDR3 comprises 13 residues. In nucleotides, the CDR3 is TGCAGCGCTACCCCGGTCGGGACCCCCGTTATTTTCTTC. Translation: CSATPVGTPVIFF.

This clonotype was observed a handful of times. The chain links TRBV28 to TRBJ2-5, with D tentatively TRBD1 (6 bases). The CDR3 is made up of 15 amino acids. CDR1 and CDR2 from the germline V gene are MDHEN and SYDVKM. V was shortened by 2 bases and J by 2 bases, with 12 bases between the two germline ends. Here the CDR3 DNA reads TGTGCCAGCAGTTTAAGGACAGCCGAGCAAGAGACCCAGTACTTC. This codes for CASSLRTAEQETQYF.

The chain recombines TRBV5-1 with TRBJ2-7; 9 bases match TRBD1. This CDR3 comprises 13 residues. Germline V CDR1 and CDR2: SGHRS, YFSETQ. V trimming: 4 bases; J trimming: 6 bases; junction bases outside the gene matches: 5. The CDR3 DNA reads as TGCGCCAGCAGCGTAACAGGGGGCGGCGAGCAGTACTTC. Protein: CASSVTGGGEQYF.

J is TRBJ2-5 and V is TRBV12-3 or TRBV12-4; 10 bases align to TRBD2. The CDR3 sequence is 15 residues long. V was clipped by 5 bases and J by 4 bases; unmatched bases: 7. CDR3 sequence reads: CASSPSGGASETQYF. The CDR3 DNA reads as TGTGCCAGCAGTCCGAGCGGGGGGGCCTCAGAGACCCAGTACTTC.

This clonotype was found many times. This chain connects TRBV28 to TRBJ2-4; D not certain. The CDR3 spans 17 residues. Germline V lookup: CDR1 MDHEN, CDR2 SYDVKM. Deletions cut 5 bases from V and 2 bases from J, with 19 bases between. The CDR3 DNA reads TGTGCCAGCAGTCCAACCCAGCTTGGGGTAACCAAAAACATTCAGTACTTC. It yields the protein CASSPTQLGVTKNIQYF.

This clonotype was detected a few times. The chain employs TRBV11-2 and TRBJ2-1; 9 nucleotides agree with TRBD2. CDR1 and CDR2 (germline): SGHAT, FQNNGV. Germline trimming cut 4 bases from V and 1 base from J; bases unmatched to any gene: 8. This CDR3 is 17 amino acids long. CDR3 in amino acids: CASSSSPAGGSYNEQFF. The CDR3 DNA reads as TGTGCCAGCAGCTCCTCCCCAGCGGGAGGATCCTACAATGAGCAGTTCTTC. Based on the CDR3 plus reference TRBV11-2 and TRBJ2-1, the full variable domain is EAGVAQSPRYKIIEKRQSVAFWCNPISGHATLYWYQQILGQGPKLLIQFQNNGVVDDSQLPKDRFSAERLKGVDSTLKIQPAKLEDSAVYLCASSSSPAGGSYNEQFFGPGTRLTVL.

The rearrangement joins TRBV24-1 to TRBJ2-2; D gene unclear. With 2 bases removed from V and 8 bases from J, the gap between germline ends came to 14 bases. The germline V gene has CDR1 KGHDR and CDR2 SFDVKD. The CDR3 sequence is 15 residues long. CDR3 DNA: TGTGCCACCAGTGATTCTCGCAGGAAAATAGGGGAGCTGTTTTTT. It is translated as CATSDSRRKIGELFF.

The rearrangement links TRBV15 to TRBJ1-6; D call uncertain. The CDR3 contains 14 residues. Between the trimmed V and J ends, which lost 0 bases and 10 bases, there was a span of 10 bases. The germline V gene encodes CDR1 LNHNV and CDR2 YYDKDF (reference sequence). CDR3 amino acids: CATSRDNPASPLHF. The CDR3 DNA reads as TGTGCCACCAGCAGAGATAACCCGGCCTCACCCCTCCACTTT. Complete variable domain (other parts from reference TRBV15 and TRBJ1-6): DAMVIQNPRYQVTQFGKPVTLSCSQTLNHNVMYWYQQKSSQAPKLLFHYYDKDFNNEADTPDNFQSRRPNTSFCFLDIRSPGLGDTAMYLCATSRDNPASPLHFGNGTRLTVT.